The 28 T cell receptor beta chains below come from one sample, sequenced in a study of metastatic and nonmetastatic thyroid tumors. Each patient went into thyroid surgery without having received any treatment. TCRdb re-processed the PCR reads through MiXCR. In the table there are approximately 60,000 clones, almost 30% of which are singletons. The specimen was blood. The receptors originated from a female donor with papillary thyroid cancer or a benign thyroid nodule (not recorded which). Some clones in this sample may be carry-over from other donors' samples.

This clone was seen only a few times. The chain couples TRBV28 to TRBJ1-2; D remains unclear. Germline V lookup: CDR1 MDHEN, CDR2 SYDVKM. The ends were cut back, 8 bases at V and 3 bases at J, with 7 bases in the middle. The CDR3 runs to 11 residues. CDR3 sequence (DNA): TGTGCCAGCGGGGTGGACTATGGCTACACCTTC. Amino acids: CASGVDYGYTF.

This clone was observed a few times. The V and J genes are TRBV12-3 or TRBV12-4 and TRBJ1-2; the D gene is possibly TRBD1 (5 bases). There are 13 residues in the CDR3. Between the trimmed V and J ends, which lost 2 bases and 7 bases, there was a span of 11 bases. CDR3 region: CASSLLGVFGYTF. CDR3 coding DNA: TGTGCCAGCAGTTTATTGGGGGTCTTTGGCTACACCTTC.

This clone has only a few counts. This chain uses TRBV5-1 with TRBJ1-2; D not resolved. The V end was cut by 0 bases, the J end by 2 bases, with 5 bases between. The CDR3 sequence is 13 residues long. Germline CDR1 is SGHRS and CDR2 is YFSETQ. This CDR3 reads CASSLDANYGYTF. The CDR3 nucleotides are TGCGCCAGCAGCTTGGACGCAAACTATGGCTACACCTTC.

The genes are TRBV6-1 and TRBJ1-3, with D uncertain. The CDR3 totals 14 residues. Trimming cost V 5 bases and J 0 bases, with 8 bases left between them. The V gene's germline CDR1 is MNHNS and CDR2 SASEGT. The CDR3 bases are TGTGCCAGCAGTAGTGGCTTCTCTGGAAACACCATATATTTT. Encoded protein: CASSSGFSGNTIYF.

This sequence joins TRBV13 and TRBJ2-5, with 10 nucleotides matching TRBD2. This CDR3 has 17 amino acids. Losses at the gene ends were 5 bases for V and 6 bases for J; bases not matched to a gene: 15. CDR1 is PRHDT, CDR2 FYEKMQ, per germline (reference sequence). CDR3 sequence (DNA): TGTGCCAGCAGCCCACGGTCTAGCGGGAGCGGATCGAAGACCCAGTACTTC. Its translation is CASSPRSSGSGSKTQYF.

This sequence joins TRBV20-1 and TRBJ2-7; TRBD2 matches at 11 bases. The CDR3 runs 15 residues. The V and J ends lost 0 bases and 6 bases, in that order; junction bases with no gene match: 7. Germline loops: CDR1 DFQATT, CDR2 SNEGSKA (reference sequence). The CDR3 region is CSARDLASGRTEQYF. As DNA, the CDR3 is TGCAGTGCTAGAGATCTGGCTAGCGGGAGGACCGAGCAGTACTTC.

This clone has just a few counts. As DNA, the CDR3 is TGCGCCAGCAGTGGAGGGGGCGGTACCGGGGAGCTGTTTTTT. Translated, it gives CASSGGGGTGELFF. This chain uses TRBV10-2 with TRBJ2-2, with 7 bases lining up with TRBD1. Germline lookup yields CDR1 WSHSY and CDR2 SAAADI. This CDR3 contains 14 residues. J was trimmed by 5 bases and V by 4 bases; bases with no gene match: 4.

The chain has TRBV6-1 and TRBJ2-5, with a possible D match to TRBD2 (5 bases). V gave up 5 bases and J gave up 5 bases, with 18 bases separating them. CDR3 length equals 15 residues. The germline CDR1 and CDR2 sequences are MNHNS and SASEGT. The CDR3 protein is CASSTGDEVRETQYF. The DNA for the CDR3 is TGTGCCAGCAGTACCGGGGATGAGGTGAGGGAGACCCAGTACTTC.

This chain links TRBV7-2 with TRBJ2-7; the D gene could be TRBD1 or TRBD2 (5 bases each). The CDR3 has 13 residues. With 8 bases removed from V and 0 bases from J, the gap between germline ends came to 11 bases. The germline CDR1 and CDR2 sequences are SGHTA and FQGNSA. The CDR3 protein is CASGRDLSYEQYF. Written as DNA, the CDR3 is TGTGCCAGCGGTCGGGACCTCTCCTACGAGCAGTACTTC.

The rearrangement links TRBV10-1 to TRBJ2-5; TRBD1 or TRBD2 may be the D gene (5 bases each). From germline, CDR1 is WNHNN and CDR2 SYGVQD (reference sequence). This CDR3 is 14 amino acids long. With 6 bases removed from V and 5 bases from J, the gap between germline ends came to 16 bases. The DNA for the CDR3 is TGCGCCAGCAGCCGGGACCAGATGGGGGAGACCCAGTACTTC. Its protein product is CASSRDQMGETQYF.

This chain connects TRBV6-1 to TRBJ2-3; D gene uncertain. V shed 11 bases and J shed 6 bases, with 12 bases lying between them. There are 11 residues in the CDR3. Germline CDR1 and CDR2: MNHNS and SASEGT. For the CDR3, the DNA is TGTGCCGGCGCGACTGGGGATACGCAGTATTTT. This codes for CAGATGDTQYF.

For the CDR3, the DNA is TGTGCCAGCAGCCCAGGCGGGCGGGGAGACACAGATACGCAGTATTTT. This codes for CASSPGGRGDTDTQYF. This chain joins TRBV9 and TRBJ2-3; D may be TRBD2 (6 bases). Germline-derived CDR1 and CDR2 are SGDLS and YYNGEE. The CDR3 runs 16 residues. Trimming shortened V by 4 bases and J by 2 bases, and 17 bases separated the two germline ends.

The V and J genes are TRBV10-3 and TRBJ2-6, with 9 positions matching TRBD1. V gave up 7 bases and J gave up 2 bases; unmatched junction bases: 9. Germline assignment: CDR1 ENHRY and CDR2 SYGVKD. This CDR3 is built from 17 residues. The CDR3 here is CAITTGGAGTGANVLTF. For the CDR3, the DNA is TGTGCCATCACCACAGGGGGCGCAGGGACTGGGGCCAACGTCCTGACTTTC.

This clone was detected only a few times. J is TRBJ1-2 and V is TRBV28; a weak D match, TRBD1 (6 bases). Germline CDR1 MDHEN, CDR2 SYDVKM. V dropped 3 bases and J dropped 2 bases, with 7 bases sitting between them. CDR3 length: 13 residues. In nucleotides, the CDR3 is TGTGCCAGCAGTTTCGGACAGAACTATGGCTACACCTTC. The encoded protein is CASSFGQNYGYTF.

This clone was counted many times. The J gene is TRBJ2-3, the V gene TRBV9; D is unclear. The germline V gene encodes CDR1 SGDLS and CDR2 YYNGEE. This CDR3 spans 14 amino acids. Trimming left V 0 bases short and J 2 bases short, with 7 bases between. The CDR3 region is CASSVDEFTDTQYF. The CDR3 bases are TGTGCCAGCAGCGTAGATGAATTCACAGATACGCAGTATTTT.

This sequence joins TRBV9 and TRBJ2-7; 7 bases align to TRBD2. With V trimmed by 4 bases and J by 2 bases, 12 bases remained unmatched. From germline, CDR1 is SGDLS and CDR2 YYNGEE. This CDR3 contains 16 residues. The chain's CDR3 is CASSPREGGFTYEQYF. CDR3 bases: TGTGCCAGCAGCCCCCGCGAGGGAGGGTTCACCTACGAGCAGTACTTC.

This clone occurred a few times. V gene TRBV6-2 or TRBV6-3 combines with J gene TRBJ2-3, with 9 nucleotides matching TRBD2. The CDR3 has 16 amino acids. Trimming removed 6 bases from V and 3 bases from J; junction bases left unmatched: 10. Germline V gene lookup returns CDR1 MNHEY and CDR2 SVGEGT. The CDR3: CASRADAGGKTDTQYF. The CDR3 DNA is TGTGCCAGCAGGGCAGACGCGGGAGGGAAGACAGATACGCAGTATTTT.

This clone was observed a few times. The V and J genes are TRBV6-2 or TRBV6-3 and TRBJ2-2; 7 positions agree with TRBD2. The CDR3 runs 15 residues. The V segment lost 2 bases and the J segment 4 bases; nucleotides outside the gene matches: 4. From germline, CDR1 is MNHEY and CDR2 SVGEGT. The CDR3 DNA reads TGTGCCAGCAGTTACGTAGCGGGTGGCACCGGGGAGCTGTTTTTT. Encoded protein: CASSYVAGGTGELFF.

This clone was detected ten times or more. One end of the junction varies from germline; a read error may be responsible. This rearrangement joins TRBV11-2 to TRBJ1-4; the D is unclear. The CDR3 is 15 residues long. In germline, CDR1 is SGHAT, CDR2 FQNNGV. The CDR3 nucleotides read TGTGCCAGCAGCTTAGTCCGGGGAACGACTGAAGAACTGTTTTTT. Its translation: CASSLVRGTTEELFF.

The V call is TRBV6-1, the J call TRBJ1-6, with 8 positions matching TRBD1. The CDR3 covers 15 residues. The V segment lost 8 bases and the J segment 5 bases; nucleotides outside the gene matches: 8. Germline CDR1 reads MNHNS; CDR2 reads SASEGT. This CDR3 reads CASVGQGADNSPLHF. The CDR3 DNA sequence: TGTGCCAGCGTGGGGCAGGGGGCCGATAATTCACCCCTCCACTTT.

For the CDR3, the DNA is TGTGCCAGCAGTTCCCTAGCCCCCTTCCAGCGACAGCCAGGACTCGGCTACACCTTC. Residues: CASSSLAPFQRQPGLGYTF. The chain couples TRBV28 to TRBJ1-2; possible D gene TRBD1, 5 bases. V lost 4 bases and J lost 8, with 32 bases in between. CDR1 and CDR2 from the germline V gene are MDHEN and SYDVKM. This CDR3 comprises 19 residues.

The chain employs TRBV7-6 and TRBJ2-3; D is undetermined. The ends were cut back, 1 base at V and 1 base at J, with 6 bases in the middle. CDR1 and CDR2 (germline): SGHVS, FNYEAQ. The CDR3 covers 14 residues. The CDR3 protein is CASSLEAGTDTQYF. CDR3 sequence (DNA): TGTGCCAGCAGCTTAGAAGCCGGCACAGATACGCAGTATTTT.

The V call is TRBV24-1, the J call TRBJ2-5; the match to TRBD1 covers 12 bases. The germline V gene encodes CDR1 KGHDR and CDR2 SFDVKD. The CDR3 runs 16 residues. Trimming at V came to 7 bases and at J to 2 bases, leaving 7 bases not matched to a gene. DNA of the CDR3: TGTGCCACCAGCCCGGGACAGGGGGCGGGTCAAGAGACCCAGTACTTC. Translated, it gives CATSPGQGAGQETQYF.

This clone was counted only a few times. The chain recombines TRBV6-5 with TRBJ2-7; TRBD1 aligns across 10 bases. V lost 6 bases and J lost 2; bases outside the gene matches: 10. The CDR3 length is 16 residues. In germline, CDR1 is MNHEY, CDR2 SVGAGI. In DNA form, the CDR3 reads TGTGCCAGCAGCTACGGCCGGGACAGGGGCACCTACGAGCAGTACTTC. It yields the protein CASSYGRDRGTYEQYF.

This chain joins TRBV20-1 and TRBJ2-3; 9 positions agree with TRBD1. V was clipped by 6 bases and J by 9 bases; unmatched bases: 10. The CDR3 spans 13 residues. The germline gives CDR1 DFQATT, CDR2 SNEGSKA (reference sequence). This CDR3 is CSARDREPLTQYF. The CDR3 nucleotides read TGCAGTGCCCGGGACAGGGAACCCTTAACGCAGTATTTT.

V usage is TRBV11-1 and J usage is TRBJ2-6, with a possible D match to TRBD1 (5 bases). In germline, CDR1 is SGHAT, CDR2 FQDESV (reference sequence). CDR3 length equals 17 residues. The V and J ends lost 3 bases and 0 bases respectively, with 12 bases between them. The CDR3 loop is CASSFRAWGSGANVLTF. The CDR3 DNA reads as TGTGCCAGCAGCTTCAGGGCGTGGGGCTCTGGGGCCAACGTCCTGACTTTC.

Written as DNA, the CDR3 is TGTGCCACCAGCAGACATGCCGGGGAAGAGCAGTACTTC. This codes for CATSRHAGEEQYF. The J gene is TRBJ2-7, the V gene TRBV15; weak D call: TRBD2 (5 bases). Germline V CDR1 and CDR2: LNHNV, YYDKDF (reference sequence). The CDR3 spans 13 residues. V was clipped by 2 bases and J by 7 bases, with 12 bases between them.

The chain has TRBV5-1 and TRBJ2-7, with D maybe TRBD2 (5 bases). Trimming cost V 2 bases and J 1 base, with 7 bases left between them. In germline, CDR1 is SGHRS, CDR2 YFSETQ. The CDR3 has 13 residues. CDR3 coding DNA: TGCGCCAGCAGCTTACGCGGGTCCTACGAGCAGTACTTC. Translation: CASSLRGSYEQYF.